One TCR beta chain is described in this entry. The antigen is not known. The germline V gene encodes CDR1 SGHRS and CDR2 YFSETQ. The germline V and J ends were trimmed by 4 bases and 4 bases, with 17 bases remaining between them. The CDR3 is 15 residues long. The data originate from a study of post-analysis software for immune sequencing data. The study's findings and limits: There were five or six TRBV segments more frequent in patients than controls, and TRBV5-6, TRBV5-1 and TRBV20-1 were among them.

Libraries were made from TCR beta cDNA, and they carried unique molecular identifiers. A single record per CDR3 protein comes from TCRdb applying MiXCR to the PCR reads. The profile shows 600,000 to 750,000 distinct CDR3 sequences, approximately 60% of them singletons. Sequenced material: blood. The receptor's source is a girl aged 2-15 years with multiple sclerosis. The chain joins TRBV5-1 to TRBJ1-1; the D gene is possibly TRBD1 (6 bases). The CDR3 bases are TGCGCCAGCAGCCCCGACGGACAGCGACGCACTGAAGCTTTCTTT. Its protein is CASSPDGQRRTEAFF.